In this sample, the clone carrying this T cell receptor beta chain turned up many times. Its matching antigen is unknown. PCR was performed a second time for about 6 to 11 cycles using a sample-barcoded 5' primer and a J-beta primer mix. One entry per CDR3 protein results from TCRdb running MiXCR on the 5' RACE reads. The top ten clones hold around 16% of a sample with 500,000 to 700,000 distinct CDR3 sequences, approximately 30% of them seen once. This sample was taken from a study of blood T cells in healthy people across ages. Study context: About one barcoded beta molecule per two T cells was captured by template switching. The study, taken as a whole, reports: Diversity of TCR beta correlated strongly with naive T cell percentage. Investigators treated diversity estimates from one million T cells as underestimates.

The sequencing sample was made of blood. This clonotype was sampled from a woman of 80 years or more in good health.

CDR3 loop: CASSSTGVASDTQYF. Written as DNA, the CDR3 is TGCGCCAGCAGCTCGACAGGGGTGGCTTCAGATACGCAGTATTTT. This chain joins TRBV5-1 and TRBJ2-3; 8 nucleotides match TRBD1. Germline V gene data show CDR1 as SGHRS and CDR2 as YFSETQ. This CDR3 region has 15 residues. Trimming removed 3 bases from V and 4 bases from J; junction bases left unmatched: 7.